This T cell receptor beta chain was sequenced for a study of T cell repertoires in ileal Crohn's disease. General observations from the study: Compared with CD4 T cells, sorted CD8 cells carried more expanded clones. Compared with non-smokers, active smokers at surgery showed more clonal expansions.

Each sample's TCRB immunosequencing used around 510 nanograms of biopsy DNA. Using immunoSEQ multiplex PCR, the repertoire was profiled, and TCRdb retains in-frame clones only, with some absent. The sample has about 10,000 clones, roughly 80% seen once. On this clone itself: Its antigen is as yet unknown.

Germline V gives CDR1 MNHNS, CDR2 SASEGT. The trim removed 6 bases at V and 6 bases at J, leaving 6 bases unmatched. The length of the CDR3 is 14 residues. Time point reported: neoterminal ileum biopsy at postoperative endoscopy, about 6 months after surgery. The specimen was ileal tissue. The V and J genes are TRBV6-1 and TRBJ1-4, with 8 bases fitting TRBD1. The sequence was collected from an adult with Crohn's disease. This CDR3 is CASRLTGGHEKLFF. The CDR3 DNA reads as TGTGCCAGCAGGTTAACAGGGGGACATGAAAAACTGTTTTTT.